One and the same sample provided the 20 T cell receptor beta chains below, sequenced in a study of graft-versus-host responses after intestinal transplantation. The data were produced by immunoSEQ multiplex PCR, yet TCRdb's version contains in-frame clones alone and is incomplete. This table holds tens of thousands of clones, about 88% found once. The sample consisted of PBMCs, taken more than 64 days after intestinal transplantation. Source of these receptors: a human patient who received an intestinal transplant, so some T cells may come from the graft donor.

This clone was recorded only once. This sequence joins TRBV14 and TRBJ2-5, with 10 bases lining up with TRBD2. This CDR3 is 15 amino acids long. Looked up from germline, CDR1 is SGHDN and CDR2 is FVKESK. The J segment lost 3 bases and the V segment lost 0 bases, leaving 1 base of the junction unmatched. The CDR3 loop is CASSQELAGEETQYF. The CDR3 DNA reads as TGTGCCAGCAGCCAAGAGCTAGCGGGGGAAGAGACCCAGTACTTC.

The V call is TRBV4-1, the J call TRBJ2-3, with a possible D match to TRBD2 (5 bases). Germline loops: CDR1 MGHRA, CDR2 YSYEKL. V was shortened by 2 bases and J by 7 bases, with 22 bases between the two germline ends. The CDR3 has 17 residues. CDR3 protein: CASSQPLPRWPGNTQYF. DNA for the CDR3: TGCGCCAGCAGCCAACCCTTACCCCGGTGGCCGGGGAATACGCAGTATTTT.

The rearrangement links TRBV11-3 to TRBJ2-5; 9 bases align to TRBD2. V shed 4 bases and J 5 bases; nucleotides not matched to a gene: 8. The CDR3 contains 15 residues. Germline CDR1 and CDR2: SGHNT and YENEEA. The CDR3: CASSSSGGREETQYF. CDR3 bases: TGTGCCAGCAGCTCCAGCGGGGGGCGGGAGGAGACCCAGTACTTC.

The J gene is TRBJ2-2, the V gene TRBV11-1; 14 bases agree with TRBD2. The length of the CDR3 is 18 residues. V shed 5 bases, J shed 4 bases, and the junction held 9 bases outside the gene matches. The germline V gene encodes CDR1 SGHAT and CDR2 FQDESV (reference sequence). The CDR3 loop reads CASSLRTSGGKGTGELFF. The CDR3 coding sequence is TGTGCCAGCAGCCTCCGGACTAGCGGGGGGAAGGGCACCGGGGAGCTGTTTTTT.

The CDR3 sequence: CASSPRTPRRANYGYTF. CDR3 bases: TGCGCCAGCAGCCCGAGGACACCCCGGCGGGCTAACTATGGCTACACCTTC. This sequence joins TRBV4-3 and TRBJ1-2, with D possibly TRBD1 on 5 matching bases. This CDR3 has 17 amino acids. Germline-derived CDR1 and CDR2 are LGHNA and YSLEER. The V and J ends lost 4 bases and 0 bases respectively, with 18 bases between them.

The chain uses TRBV9 and TRBJ1-3; no clear D. The CDR3 loop spans 17 amino acids. The V gene lost 2 bases and the J gene lost 0 bases, with 15 bases spanning the gap. From germline, CDR1 is SGDLS and CDR2 YYNGEE. CDR3 region: CASSVAPGLHSGNTIYF. CDR3 nucleotide sequence: TGTGCCAGCAGCGTCGCCCCGGGCCTCCACTCTGGAAACACCATATATTTT.

The rearrangement joins TRBV7-2 to TRBJ2-3; 12 bases map to TRBD2. The ends lost 3 bases at V and 4 bases at J; junction bases unmatched: 5. The CDR3 spans 16 residues. Germline CDR1 is SGHTA and CDR2 is FQGNSA. The CDR3 sequence is CASSFLAGGRSDTQYF. In DNA form, the CDR3 reads TGTGCCAGCAGCTTCCTAGCGGGGGGGCGCTCAGATACGCAGTATTTT.

J is TRBJ1-5 and V is TRBV6-1, with 9 bases fitting TRBD1. With V trimmed by 4 bases and J by 10 bases, 14 bases remained unmatched. There are 16 residues in the CDR3. Germline V gene sequence: CDR1 MNHNS, CDR2 SASEGT. The CDR3 region is CASSVETGTGSDPQHF. The CDR3 coding sequence is TGTGCCAGCAGTGTCGAAACCGGGACAGGGTCGGATCCCCAGCATTTT.

For the CDR3, the DNA is TGTGCCAGCAGCTTACTAGCGGGGGGGTATACGAACAATGAGCAGTTCTTC. As protein: CASSLLAGGYTNNEQFF. The chain combines TRBV7-2 with TRBJ2-1; 12 bases match TRBD2. Trimming at V came to 2 bases and at J to 5 bases, leaving 7 bases not matched to a gene. The CDR3 runs to 17 residues. Germline CDR1 is SGHTA and CDR2 is FQGNSA.

J is TRBJ2-3 and V is TRBV9, with a tentative D call TRBD1 (5 bases). CDR3 length: 16 residues. Trimming stripped 3 bases from V and 0 bases from J, with 14 bases between. CDR1 is SGDLS, CDR2 YYNGEE, per germline. CDR3 coding DNA: TGTGCCAGCAGCGAGGGGATTCACCCTAGCACAGATACGCAGTATTTT. The encoded protein is CASSEGIHPSTDTQYF.

The chain couples TRBV30 to TRBJ2-3; D unclear. V lost 0 bases to trimming and J lost 2 bases, with 15 bases between them. Per germline, CDR1 GTSNPN and CDR2 SVGIG (reference sequence). This CDR3 is built from 16 residues. In DNA form, the CDR3 reads TGTGCCTGGAGTGTACCATGGCCCCTGGCCACAGATACGCAGTATTTT. Translated, it gives CAWSVPWPLATDTQYF.

The gene calls are TRBV28 and TRBJ1-1, with D unclear. V was clipped by 6 bases and J by 0 bases, with 11 bases between them. This CDR3 region has 14 residues. Germline V lookup: CDR1 MDHEN, CDR2 SYDVKM. The CDR3, as DNA: TGTGCCAGCAGCCCCGCGGGGTTGAACACTGAAGCTTTCTTT. Protein: CASSPAGLNTEAFF.

V gene TRBV10-2 combines with J gene TRBJ2-7; 8 positions match TRBD1. Germline V gives CDR1 WSHSY, CDR2 SAAADI. The CDR3 length is 16 residues. The J segment lost 4 bases and the V segment lost 2 bases, leaving 10 bases of the junction unmatched. In DNA, the CDR3 is TGCGCCAGCAGTGAGCCACGGGGGACAGGTTCTTACGAGCAGTACTTC. It encodes CASSEPRGTGSYEQYF.

This clone is termed medium-sized. V usage is TRBV5-1 and J usage is TRBJ2-1; maybe TRBD2 (6 bases). CDR3 length: 16 amino acids. V was cut by 3 bases and J by 0 bases, with 13 bases left in between. Germline V gene data show CDR1 as SGHRS and CDR2 as YFSETQ. The CDR3 nucleotides read TGCGCCAGCAGCTCCGGACTATCTAGCTCCTACAATGAGCAGTTCTTC. It specifies CASSSGLSSSYNEQFF.

The chain uses TRBV2 and TRBJ2-1, with TRBD2 matching 8 bases. CDR3 length equals 17 residues. V shed 2 bases and J 1 base; nucleotides not matched to a gene: 7. Germline lookup yields CDR1 SNHLY and CDR2 FYNNEI. The CDR3 bases are TGTGCCAGCAGTGAACTAGCGGGTGACTATTCCTACAATGAGCAGTTCTTC. Translated: CASSELAGDYSYNEQFF.

The chain uses TRBV4-3 and TRBJ2-7; weak D call: TRBD2 (6 bases). Trimming stripped 9 bases from V and 3 bases from J, with 15 bases between. The length of the CDR3 is 13 residues. Germline V gives CDR1 LGHNA, CDR2 YSLEER. DNA for the CDR3: TGCGCCAGTTCGAGCGGGTATCTCTACGAGCAGTACTTC. Protein product: CASSSGYLYEQYF.

V is TRBV4-3 and J is TRBJ2-7; 10 bases are a match to TRBD2. The V segment lost 4 bases and the J segment 2 bases; nucleotides outside the gene matches: 5. Germline-derived CDR1 and CDR2 are LGHNA and YSLEER. The CDR3 sequence is 15 residues long. CDR3: CASSPGLAATYEQYF. The CDR3 nucleotides read TGCGCCAGCAGCCCAGGACTAGCGGCAACCTACGAGCAGTACTTC.

The chain employs TRBV7-9 and TRBJ1-5; the match to TRBD1 covers 10 bases. The V and J ends lost 6 bases and 2 bases, in that order; junction bases with no gene match: 16. Germline V gene data show CDR1 as SEHNR and CDR2 as FQNEAQ (reference sequence). There are 19 residues in the CDR3. CDR3 DNA: TGTGCCAGCAGAGAAGACCGGGACAGGGGACGTGTGGGCAATCAGCCCCAGCATTTT. Its protein product is CASREDRDRGRVGNQPQHF.

V gene TRBV6-1 combines with J gene TRBJ1-4; weak D call: TRBD1 (5 bases). V shed 3 bases and J shed 8 bases, with 7 bases lying between them. The CDR3 loop spans 12 amino acids. Germline CDR1 MNHNS, CDR2 SASEGT. The CDR3 region has the DNA TGTGCCAGCAGTGAGCAGGGAGAAAAACTGTTTTTT. This sequence encodes CASSEQGEKLFF.

Here the CDR3 reads CASSLGLAGGLGTDTQYF. The CDR3 nucleotides read TGTGCCAGCAGCTTAGGACTAGCGGGGGGGCTGGGTACAGATACGCAGTATTTT. This chain connects TRBV7-8 to TRBJ2-3; 14 nucleotides match TRBD2. Germline assignment: CDR1 SGHVS and CDR2 FQNEAQ. After removal of 1 base from V and 3 bases from J, the junction contained 6 bases not matched to a gene. This CDR3 comprises 18 residues.